These T cell receptor beta chains were read from a single sample in a study of early T cells in non-severe SARS-CoV-2 infection. TCRdb reprocessed the 5' RACE reads via MiXCR and lists one record per CDR3 protein. The sample consists of tens of thousands of distinct CDR3 sequences, around 12% of them appearing once. The specimen was whole blood. These TCRs come from an adult who was a healthcare worker with PCR-confirmed SARS-CoV-2 infection or an uninfected control (not recorded which). Both conserved end residues are part of each CDR3. The D gene is left open where the match is weak. Only part of the rows carry a size: once, few, many, or a class if the clone is expanded.

v_gene	j_gene	abundance	d_gene	CDR3nt	CDR3aa
TRBV24-1	TRBJ2-1	-	TRBD2	TGTGCCACCAGTGATGCCGGGACTAGGTACAATGAGCAGTTCTTC	CATSDAGTRYNEQFF
TRBV28	TRBJ1-5	-	-	TGTGCCAGCAGTTTGTGGCCAGGGGCTTACCATAGCAATCAGCCCCAGCATTTT	CASSLWPGAYHSNQPQHF
TRBV7-2	TRBJ2-7	-	-	TGTGCCAGCAGCCCACGCTCCGGGGGGCCCGTTTACTTC	CASSPRSGGPVYF
TRBV5-1	TRBJ2-7	many	-	TGCGCCAGCAGCTTGGGGGACAAAGACAACGAGCAGTACTTC	CASSLGDKDNEQYF
TRBV18	TRBJ1-2	many	-	TGTGCCAGCTCACAGGGTTATGGCTACACCTTC	CASSQGYGYTF
TRBV21-1	TRBJ2-1	many	-	TGTGCCAGCAGCAAAGCAGCGGGGGGCCTCAACAATGAGCAGTTCTTC	CASSKAAGGLNNEQFF
TRBV30	TRBJ1-3	many	TRBD1	TGTGCCTGGAGTGGACAGGGAGGGCGAAACACCATATATTTT	CAWSGQGGRNTIYF
TRBV6-2/TRBV6-3	TRBJ2-1	few	TRBD2	TGTGCCAGCATCGGGGGGGCCATGCATGAGCAGTTCTTC	CASIGGAMHEQFF
TRBV12-3/TRBV12-4	TRBJ2-1	few	TRBD1	TGTGCCAGCAGACCTAGACAGGGCCTGGGGTACAATGAGCAGTTCTTC	CASRPRQGLGYNEQFF
TRBV20-1	TRBJ2-7	few	TRBD1	TGCAGTGCTAGAGATGGGGACAGGCCCGTCTACGAGCAGTACTTC	CSARDGDRPVYEQYF
TRBV12-3/TRBV12-4	TRBJ2-1	-	-	TGTGCCAGCAGTTACCTGGGGGAGCAGTTCTTC	CASSYLGEQFF
TRBV7-9	TRBJ1-1	many	-	TGTGCCAGCAGCCCCATACAGGGCTACACTGAAGCTTTCTTT	CASSPIQGYTEAFF
TRBV6-6	TRBJ2-6	many	-	TGTGCCAGCAGCCTCCTGTGGGGGTCTGGGGCCAACGTCCTGACTTTC	CASSLLWGSGANVLTF
TRBV7-8	TRBJ2-3	-	-	TGTGCCAGCAGCTTATGGCACACCACAGATACGCAGTATTTT	CASSLWHTTDTQYF
TRBV6-5	TRBJ2-1	few	-	TGTGCCAGCGGGAGCAGGGGGGCCTACAATGAGCAGTTCTTC	CASGSRGAYNEQFF
TRBV7-8	TRBJ2-1	few	-	TGTGCCAGCAGCCCCGAGCTCCGGGGCCAGGGAAGGTCGTATGAGCAGTTCTTC	CASSPELRGQGRSYEQFF
TRBV29-1	TRBJ1-1	few	-	TGCAGCGTTGAGCCAGGGAACACTGAAGCTTTCTTT	CSVEPGNTEAFF
TRBV30	TRBJ2-3	-	TRBD1	TGTGCCTGGAGTGCAAGACAGGGACGGACGCAGTATTTT	CAWSARQGRTQYF
TRBV7-3	TRBJ2-1	-	-	TGTGCCAGCAGCTCACAGGGCTATGAGCAGTTCTTC	CASSSQGYEQFF
TRBV29-1	TRBJ2-7	few	TRBD1	TGCAGCGTTGAAGGATCGACAGGGAGCCTCACCTACGAGCAGTACTTC	CSVEGSTGSLTYEQYF
TRBV14	TRBJ1-2	many	-	TGTGCCAGCAGCCAAGAAAGGTGGAATTTTCCTGGCTACACCTTC	CASSQERWNFPGYTF
TRBV7-9	TRBJ2-3	-	-	TGTGCCAGCAGCTCCTCGGAGGGGCCCGGCACAGATACGCAGTATTTT	CASSSSEGPGTDTQYF
TRBV7-2	TRBJ2-2	few	-	TGTGCCAGCAGCGGGGGACCTTACGCCGGGGAGCTGTTTTTT	CASSGGPYAGELFF
TRBV5-6	TRBJ1-3	many	-	TGTGCCAGCAGCTTGGAAGGACCTGGAAACACCATATATTTT	CASSLEGPGNTIYF
TRBV21-1	TRBJ2-7	-	-	TGTGCCAGCAGCAAATCCAGTACCTACGAGCAGTACTTC	CASSKSSTYEQYF
TRBV30	TRBJ2-7	few	-	TGTGCCTGGAGCCCCGGTGGGGGCTACGAGCAGTACTTC	CAWSPGGGYEQYF
TRBV29-1	TRBJ2-5	many	TRBD1	TGCAGCGTGTCGGGACAGAGCCAAGAGACCCAGTACTTC	CSVSGQSQETQYF
TRBV6-6	TRBJ1-1	few	-	TGTGCCAGCTGGCCTGAAGCTTTCTTT	CASWPEAFF
TRBV18	TRBJ1-2	few	-	TGTGCCAGCTCACCGCCAGGACTCTATGGCTACACCTTC	CASSPPGLYGYTF
TRBV12-3/TRBV12-4	TRBJ2-3	many	-	TGTGCCAGCAGTTTAGGAGGGGCGGAAGATACGCAGTATTTT	CASSLGGAEDTQYF
TRBV19	TRBJ1-5	few	-	TGTGCCAGTAGTACCGAACCGGTTCACTATAGCAATCAGCCCCAGCATTTT	CASSTEPVHYSNQPQHF
TRBV4-1	TRBJ1-2	few	TRBD1	TGCGCCAGCAGCCAACCGGGACAGGGGAAATCTAACTATGGCTACACCTTC	CASSQPGQGKSNYGYTF
TRBV2	TRBJ1-4	many	TRBD1	TGTGCCAGCGGCCGGGACAGACGTAATGAAAAACTGTTTTTT	CASGRDRRNEKLFF
TRBV20-1	TRBJ1-5	many	-	TGCAGTGCTCACAGTGACTATAGCAATCAGCCCCAGCATTTT	CSAHSDYSNQPQHF
TRBV11-2	TRBJ1-2	-	TRBD1	TGTACAAGGAGGGGGCAAAACTATGGCTACACCTTC	CTRRGQNYGYTF
TRBV10-3	TRBJ1-5	-	-	TGTGCCATCAGTCCTTCCGGTGGGAATAGCAATCAGCCCCAGCATTTT	CAISPSGGNSNQPQHF
TRBV5-8	TRBJ1-1	many	-	TGTGCCACCCTTCGGGACGTCCGGGGCACTGAAGCTTTCTTT	CATLRDVRGTEAFF
TRBV2	TRBJ2-6	many	TRBD1	TGTGCCAGCAGAGACACCGGGACAGGGTACTCTGGGGCCAACGTCCTGACTTTC	CASRDTGTGYSGANVLTF
TRBV6-5	TRBJ2-3	-	-	TGTGCCAGCAGCAAAGATGGGGTGAGCGGGAGCACAGATACGCAGTATTTT	CASSKDGVSGSTDTQYF
TRBV12-5	TRBJ2-3	-	TRBD1	TGTGCTAGTGGTGTGGGACAGGGGTTAACAGATACGCAGTATTTT	CASGVGQGLTDTQYF
TRBV5-1	TRBJ2-1	many	-	TGCGCCAGCAGCTTGGCCTTACAGGGCGGGGATGAGCAGTTCTTC	CASSLALQGGDEQFF
TRBV7-2	TRBJ2-7	many	TRBD2	TGTGCCAGCAGCTTAGTGACTAGCGGGAGTTACGAGCAGTACTTC	CASSLVTSGSYEQYF
TRBV20-1	TRBJ2-7	many	-	TGCAGTGCTACGGGGAGGGGGGCCCTCTCCTACGAGCAGTACTTC	CSATGRGALSYEQYF
TRBV7-9	TRBJ2-7	many	-	TGTGCCAGCAGCTTTGGCGATCTCTCCTACGAGCAGTACTTC	CASSFGDLSYEQYF
TRBV11-2	TRBJ2-2	many	-	TGTGCCAGCAGCCCCACGAACACCGGGGAGCTGTTTTTT	CASSPTNTGELFF